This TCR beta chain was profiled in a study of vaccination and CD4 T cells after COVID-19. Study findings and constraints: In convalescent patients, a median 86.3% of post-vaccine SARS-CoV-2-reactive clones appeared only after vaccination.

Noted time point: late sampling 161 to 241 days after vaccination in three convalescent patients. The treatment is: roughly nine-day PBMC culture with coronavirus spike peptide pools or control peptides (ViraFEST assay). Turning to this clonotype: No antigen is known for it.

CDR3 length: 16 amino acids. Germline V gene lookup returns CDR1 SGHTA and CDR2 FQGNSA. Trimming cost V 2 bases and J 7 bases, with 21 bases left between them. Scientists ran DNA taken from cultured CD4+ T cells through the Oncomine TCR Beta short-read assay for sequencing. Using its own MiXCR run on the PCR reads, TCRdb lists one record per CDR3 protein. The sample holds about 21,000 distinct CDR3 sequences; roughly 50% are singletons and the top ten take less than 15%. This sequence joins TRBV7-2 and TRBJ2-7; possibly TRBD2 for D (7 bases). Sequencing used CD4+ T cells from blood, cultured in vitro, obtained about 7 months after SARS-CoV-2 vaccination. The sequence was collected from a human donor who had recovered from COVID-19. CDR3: CASSLRFGGGAREQYF. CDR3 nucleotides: TGTGCCAGCAGCTTACGGTTTGGTGGGGGGGCGCGGGAGCAGTACTTC.